Below, 21 T cell receptor beta chains from the same sample are listed, as sequenced in a study of blood T cells in healthy people across ages. Primers used in a second PCR of about 6 to 12 cycles were a sample-barcoded 5' primer and a J-beta primer mix. One entry per CDR3 protein results from TCRdb running MiXCR on the 5' RACE reads. The repertoire includes around 1,500,000 distinct CDR3 sequences, over 25% of them detected once, and 7% to 9% sits in the top ten. Sequenced input: blood. These TCRs come from a woman in her twenties or thirties in good health.

This chain joins TRBV28 and TRBJ1-2; D is unclear. Trimming removed 10 bases at V and 7 bases at J, with 19 bases between. CDR1 MDHEN and CDR2 SYDVKM come from the germline V gene. The CDR3 contains 13 residues. In nucleotides, the CDR3 is TGTGCCATCGGGGAGCCCCTCGCCCTTGGCTACACCTTC. Its protein is CAIGEPLALGYTF.

For this clonotype: The junction does not match germline at one end; this may be a read error. The chain is built from TRBV5-1 and TRBJ2-7, with TRBD2 identical over 8 bases. The CDR3 has 16 residues. The germline V gene has CDR1 SGHRS and CDR2 YFSETQ. DNA for the CDR3: TGCGCCAGCAGCGGTGGCGGGGGGATCTTCTCCTGCGAGCAGTACTTC. Amino acid sequence: CASSGGGGIFSCEQYF.

This clonotype was counted many times. The rearrangement joins TRBV28 to TRBJ2-7, with 9 bases matching TRBD1. The germline gives CDR1 MDHEN, CDR2 SYDVKM. The CDR3 has 16 residues. With V trimmed by 5 bases and J by 2 bases, 10 bases remained unmatched. This CDR3 is CASSLWGTGMTYEQYF. CDR3 nucleotides: TGTGCCAGCAGTCTTTGGGGGACAGGGATGACCTACGAGCAGTACTTC.

This sequence joins TRBV10-1 and TRBJ2-1, with 8 bases lining up with TRBD1. The V and J ends lost 0 bases and 4 bases, in that order; junction bases with no gene match: 5. The CDR3 sequence is 16 residues long. The germline V gene has CDR1 WNHNN and CDR2 SYGVQD (reference sequence). The CDR3 DNA is TGCGCCAGCAGTGAGTCGGCTCAGGGGGCATACAATGAGCAGTTCTTC. Translating gives CASSESAQGAYNEQFF.

The chain carries TRBV6-6 and TRBJ1-3, with 8 bases identical to TRBD1. The germline V gene has CDR1 MNHNY and CDR2 SVGAGI (reference sequence). With V trimmed by 7 bases and J by 4 bases, 6 bases remained unmatched. There are 14 residues in the CDR3. The CDR3 sequence is CASTIQGGGNTIYF. CDR3 nucleotide sequence: TGTGCCAGCACCATACAGGGGGGCGGAAACACCATATATTTT.

V gene TRBV12-3 or TRBV12-4 combines with J gene TRBJ2-1; 10 bases map to TRBD2. V was clipped by 6 bases and J by 5 bases; unmatched bases: 4. The CDR3 is 14 amino acids. CDR3 in amino acids: CASRDSGRNNEQFF. As DNA, the CDR3 is TGTGCCAGCAGAGATAGCGGGAGGAACAATGAGCAGTTCTTC.

This chain links TRBV24-1 with TRBJ2-3, with TRBD1 matching 8 bases. CDR1 KGHDR and CDR2 SFDVKD come from the germline V gene. The CDR3 covers 14 residues. With 7 bases clipped from V and 5 bases from J, the junction kept 7 bases outside the gene matches. As DNA, the CDR3 is TGTGCCACCAGCCCAGGACAGGGCCGAGATACGCAGTATTTT. Its translation is CATSPGQGRDTQYF.

In regard to this clonotype: A single base separates this from a much larger clone, so it may be a read error. The chain has TRBV29-1 and TRBJ2-4; D remains ambiguous. CDR3 length equals 11 residues. Trimming took off 1 base at V and 13 bases at J, with 11 bases between the two ends. CDR1 and CDR2 from the germline V gene are SQVTM and ANQGSEA. CDR3 amino acids: CSVEVEREQYF. CDR3 nucleotides: TGCAGCGTTGAAGTGGAGCGTGAGCAGTACTTC.

This clonotype was seen only a few times. CDR3 nucleotide sequence: TGTGCCAGCAGCCTCGACCGGGACAGGGAGCAGTACTTC. Translating gives CASSLDRDREQYF. The V call is TRBV14, the J call TRBJ2-7; 8 nucleotides agree with TRBD1. The length of the CDR3 is 13 residues. Germline CDR1 reads SGHDN; CDR2 reads FVKESK. V gave up 4 bases and J gave up 7 bases; unmatched junction bases: 6.

This clonotype was observed a few times. The V gene is TRBV6-4, the J gene TRBJ2-1, with D unclear. V lost 5 bases to trimming and J lost 2 bases, with 10 bases between them. This CDR3 comprises 14 residues. Looked up from germline, CDR1 is MRHNA and CDR2 is SNTAGT. The CDR3 nucleotides read TGTGCCAGCAGTCCGACACATACCTACAATGAGCAGTTCTTC. Protein: CASSPTHTYNEQFF.

In this sample, this clonotype turned up a few times. The chain is built from TRBV10-3 and TRBJ2-5, with D perhaps TRBD1 or TRBD2 (6 bases each). This CDR3 region has 11 residues. The germline gives CDR1 ENHRY, CDR2 SYGVKD. The CDR3 coding sequence is TGTGCAAACGGGGGCTGGGAGACCCAGTACTTC. Translating gives CANGGWETQYF.

V and J are TRBV20-1 and TRBJ1-4; no clear D gene. V was cut by 0 bases and J by 7 bases, with 12 bases left in between. Per germline, CDR1 DFQATT and CDR2 SNEGSKA (reference sequence). The CDR3 is 14 amino acids. CDR3 sequence reads: CSARDPPGSEKLFF. For the CDR3, the DNA is TGCAGTGCTAGAGATCCCCCGGGGAGTGAAAAACTGTTTTTT.

There are a few counts of this clonotype. The chain has TRBV20-1 and TRBJ2-7, with 10 bases lining up with TRBD1. Looked up from germline, CDR1 is DFQATT and CDR2 is SNEGSKA (reference sequence). The CDR3 sequence is 13 residues long. The V segment lost 3 bases and the J segment 5 bases; nucleotides outside the gene matches: 4. In DNA form, the CDR3 reads TGCAGTGCTAGCGGGGGACAGGGGCACGAGCAGTACTTC. Protein: CSASGGQGHEQYF.

The chain combines TRBV5-1 with TRBJ2-6, with D possibly being TRBD1 (6 bases). V lost 1 base to trimming and J lost 2 bases, with 10 bases between them. The CDR3 is made up of 16 amino acids. Germline assignment: CDR1 SGHRS and CDR2 YFSETQ. CDR3 sequence: CASSLFSGAGANVLTF. Written as DNA, the CDR3 is TGCGCCAGCAGCTTGTTTTCAGGGGCTGGGGCCAACGTCCTGACTTTC.

The V and J genes are TRBV7-2 and TRBJ2-5, with D possibly being TRBD2 (6 bases). Germline V lookup: CDR1 SGHTA, CDR2 FQGNSA. This CDR3 spans 15 amino acids. Deletions cut 5 bases from V and 2 bases from J, with 15 bases between. DNA for the CDR3: TGTGCCAGCAGCCAAGGGCAGCGGGTGCAAGAGACCCAGTACTTC. This sequence encodes CASSQGQRVQETQYF.

This clonotype was recorded a few times. The chain is built from TRBV29-1 and TRBJ1-4; 7 nucleotides match TRBD1. The germline V gene has CDR1 SQVTM and CDR2 ANQGSEA. Unmatched junction bases numbered 4, after V lost 4 bases and J lost 2 bases. The CDR3 sequence is 14 residues long. The CDR3 sequence: CSVVGQATNEKLFF. The CDR3, as DNA: TGCAGCGTTGTAGGACAGGCCACTAATGAAAAACTGTTTTTT.

This clonotype came up a few times. The CDR3, as DNA: TGCAGCGTTGAAGTGGGGACAGGGGACACCGGGGAGCTGTTTTTT. Protein sequence: CSVEVGTGDTGELFF. The chain couples TRBV29-1 to TRBJ2-2; 10 bases agree with TRBD1. Germline CDR1 and CDR2: SQVTM and ANQGSEA. The CDR3 loop spans 15 amino acids. J lost 3 bases, V lost 1 base, and 2 bases had no gene match.

This clonotype has just a few counts. The genes are TRBV5-1 and TRBJ2-1; D may be TRBD2 (8 bases). The V and J ends lost 1 base and 7 bases respectively, with 15 bases between them. Germline V gives CDR1 SGHRS, CDR2 YFSETQ. This CDR3 has 15 amino acids. The CDR3 DNA follows: TGCGCCAGCAGCTTGCGGGAGGGGGCCGAGAATGAGCAGTTCTTC. Translated, it gives CASSLREGAENEQFF. The whole variable domain, filled in from reference TRBV5-1 and TRBJ2-1, reads KAGVTQTPRYLIKTRGQQVTLSCSPISGHRSVSWYQQTPGQGLQFLFEYFSETQRNKGNFPGRFSGRQFSNSRSEMNVSTLELGDSALYLCASSLREGAENEQFFGPGTRLTVL.

This clonotype was detected many times. The gene calls are TRBV7-9 and TRBJ1-2; D not resolved. Per the germline V gene, CDR1 is SEHNR and CDR2 is FQNEAQ (reference sequence). The V gene lost 5 bases and the J gene lost 4 bases, with 8 bases spanning the gap. CDR3 size: 12 residues. CDR3 bases: TGTGCCAGCAGCCAGGTGGCCTATGGCTACACCTTC. This translates into CASSQVAYGYTF.

This chain uses TRBV5-1 with TRBJ2-5, with 7 bases aligning to TRBD1. This CDR3 has 14 residues. Germline CDR1 reads SGHRS; CDR2 reads YFSETQ. V shed 1 base, J shed 4 bases, and the junction held 4 bases outside the gene matches. CDR3 nucleotide sequence: TGCGCCAGCAGCTTGACAACAGGGGTAGAGACCCAGTACTTC. It is translated as CASSLTTGVETQYF.

This clonotype was recorded a few times. This rearrangement joins TRBV29-1 to TRBJ2-1; D may be TRBD2 (5 bases). The CDR3 length is 15 residues. With 3 bases removed from V and 2 bases from J, the gap between germline ends came to 14 bases. CDR1 is SQVTM, CDR2 ANQGSEA, per germline. The CDR3 sequence: CSVDGLRAAYNEQFF. CDR3 DNA sequence: TGCAGCGTTGACGGCCTACGAGCGGCCTACAATGAGCAGTTCTTC.